The TCR beta chain under discussion was sequenced for a study of CXCR3-negative and CXCR3-positive naive CD8 T cells (dated by TCRdb to the late 2010s). With respect to the entire study: In total, about 150 million TRB reads were obtained, which works out to roughly 1.5 +/- 0.3 million reads per library. TRBV-TRBJ cluster analysis included naive subsets from 5 donors and memory cells from 3 donors. Data from roughly twelve donors, pooled across two independent experiments, went into the diversity and physicochemical repertoire analyses. Overall study outcomes, separate from this receptor: Freshly isolated PBMCs were used for most assays because CXCR3 expression partially decreased after cryopreservation. TRB CDR3s from CXCR3-positive naive cells showed higher hydrophobicity (lower Kidera factor 4), lower energy, and higher strength and volume indices than CXCR3-negative naive cells. Comparably high repertoire diversity was found in both naive subsets, whereas much lower repertoire diversity was found in memory CD8+ T cells. Surface CD5, linked to self-reactivity in mice, was comparable between naive subsets; TCR interaction strength was therefore also inferred from TRB CDR3 physicochemical properties. Within the same donor, TRBV-TRBJ usage looked similar between naive CXCR3-negative and CXCR3-positive cells, but memory cells had distinct patterns.

Each CD8+ T cell subset was flow-sorted in triplicate, and a few hundred thousand cells per subset were placed directly into RLT lysis buffer. To keep memory contaminants out, a stringent definition of naive CD8+ T cells was applied: CD45RO-CCR7+CD27+CD95-. Standard density gradient centrifugation was used to isolate peripheral blood mononuclear cells from buffy coats. A FACSAria III was used to flow-sort naive CD8+ T cells into CXCR3-negative and CXCR3-positive populations. Total RNA was extracted from sorted cells with an RNeasy Mini Kit. A remark on this clonotype: Its binding antigen is unknown.

The sequencing machine was a NextSeq 550. The Human TCR Profiling Kit (MiLaboratory) was used to make UMI-labeled 5' RACE TRB cDNA libraries. cDNA synthesis used the entire amount of extracted RNA, and PCR amplification then used the entire amount of cDNA produced. Libraries were prepared in parallel using an identical number of PCR cycles. The original pipeline was this. About 54,000 +/- 9,700 unique UMI-labeled TRB cDNA molecules per library were extracted with MIGEC and MiXCR, with at least two reads per UMI required. On average, each library contained approximately 40,000 +/- 10,000 functional in-frame TRB CDR3 nucleotide clonotypes without stop codons. After downsampling to 5000 UMI-labeled TRB molecules per sample, diversity metrics, including normalized Shannon-Wiener and Chao1, were computed in VDJtools. For the central five CDR3 residues, VDJtools calculated physicochemical properties weighted by clonotype size, namely interaction energy, strength, volume and Kidera factor 4. Following TCRdb reprocessing, every CDR3 protein sequence forms one entry, and DNA is not provided. The V and J calls and clone size come from TCRdb's table, not from the authors' own analysis. The record for this sample contains some 150,000 distinct CDR3 sequences. Clones ranked in the top ten supply around 0.37% of the sample.

The source of this sequence is a human donor in good health. Some clones in this sample may be carry-over from other donors' samples. The source material was naive CXCR3+ CD8+ T cells from blood. What the cell subset or site label conveys for this sample: CD45RO-CCR7+CD27+CD95- naive CD8+ T cells expressing CXCR3 (TNR3+).

The CDR3 has the sequence CSVEDHTGELFF. This chain is built from TRBV29-1 and TRBJ2-2. The CDR3 sequence holds 12 residues, the cysteine and phenylalanine included. Only the protein is available. The germline V gene specifies SQVTM as CDR1 and ANQGSEA as CDR2.